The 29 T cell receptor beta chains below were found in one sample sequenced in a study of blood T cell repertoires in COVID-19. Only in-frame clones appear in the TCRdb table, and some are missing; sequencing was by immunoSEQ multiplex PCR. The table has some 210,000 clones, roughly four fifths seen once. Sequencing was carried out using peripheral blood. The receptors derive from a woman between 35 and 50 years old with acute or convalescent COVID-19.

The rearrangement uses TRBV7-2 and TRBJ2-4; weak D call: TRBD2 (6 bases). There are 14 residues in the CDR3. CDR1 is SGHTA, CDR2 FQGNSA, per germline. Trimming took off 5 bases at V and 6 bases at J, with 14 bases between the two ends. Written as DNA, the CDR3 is TGTGCCAGCAGCCCGACCGGGACTTTAAACATTCAGTACTTC. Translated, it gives CASSPTGTLNIQYF. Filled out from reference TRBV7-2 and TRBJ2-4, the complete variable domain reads GAGVSQSPSNKVTEKGKDVELRCDPISGHTALYWYRQSLGQGLEFLIYFQGNSAPDKSGLPSDRFSAERTGGSVSTLTIQRTQQEDSAVYLCASSPTGTLNIQYFGAGTRLSVL.

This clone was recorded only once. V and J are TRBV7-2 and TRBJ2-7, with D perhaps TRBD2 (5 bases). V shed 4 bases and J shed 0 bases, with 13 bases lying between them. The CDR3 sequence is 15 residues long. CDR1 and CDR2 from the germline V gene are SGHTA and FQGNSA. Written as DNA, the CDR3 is TGTGCCAGCAGCTCCCCCCCTGGGAGCTCCTACGAGCAGTACTTC. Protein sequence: CASSSPPGSSYEQYF.

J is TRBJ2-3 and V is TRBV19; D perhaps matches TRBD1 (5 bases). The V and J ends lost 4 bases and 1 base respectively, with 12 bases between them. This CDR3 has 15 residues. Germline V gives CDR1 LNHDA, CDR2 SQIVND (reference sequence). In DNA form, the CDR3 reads TGTGCCAGTAGTACTGCGGCAGGGCGCACAGATACGCAGTATTTT. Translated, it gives CASSTAAGRTDTQYF.

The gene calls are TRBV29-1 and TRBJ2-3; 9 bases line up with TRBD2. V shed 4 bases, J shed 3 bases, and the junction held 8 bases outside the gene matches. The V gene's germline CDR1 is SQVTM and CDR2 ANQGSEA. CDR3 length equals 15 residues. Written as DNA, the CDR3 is TGCAGCGTTGCCTCCCTAGCGGGATTAACAGATACGCAGTATTTT. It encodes CSVASLAGLTDTQYF.

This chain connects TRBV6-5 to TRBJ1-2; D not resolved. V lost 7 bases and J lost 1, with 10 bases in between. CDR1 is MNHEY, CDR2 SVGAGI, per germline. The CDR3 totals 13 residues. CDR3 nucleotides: TGTGCCAGCACTGCGGGTTTTAACTATGGCTACACCTTC. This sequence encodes CASTAGFNYGYTF.

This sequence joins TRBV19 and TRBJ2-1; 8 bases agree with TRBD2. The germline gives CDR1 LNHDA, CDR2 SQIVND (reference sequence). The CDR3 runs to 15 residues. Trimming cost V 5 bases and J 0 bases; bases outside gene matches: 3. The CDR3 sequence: CASSDSGASYNEQFF. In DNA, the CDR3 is TGTGCCAGTAGTGATAGCGGGGCCTCCTACAATGAGCAGTTCTTC.

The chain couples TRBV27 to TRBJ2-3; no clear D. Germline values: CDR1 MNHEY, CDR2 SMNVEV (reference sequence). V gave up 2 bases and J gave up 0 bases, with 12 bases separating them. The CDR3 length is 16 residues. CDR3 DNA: TGTGCCAGCAGTTTAGATGGGCCGTATAGCACAGATACGCAGTATTTT. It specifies CASSLDGPYSTDTQYF.

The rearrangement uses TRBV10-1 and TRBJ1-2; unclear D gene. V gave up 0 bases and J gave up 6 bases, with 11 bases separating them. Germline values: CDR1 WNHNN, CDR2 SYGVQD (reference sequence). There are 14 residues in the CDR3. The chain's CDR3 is CASSESRGANGYTF. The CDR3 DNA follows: TGCGCCAGCAGTGAGTCTAGAGGAGCGAATGGCTACACCTTC.

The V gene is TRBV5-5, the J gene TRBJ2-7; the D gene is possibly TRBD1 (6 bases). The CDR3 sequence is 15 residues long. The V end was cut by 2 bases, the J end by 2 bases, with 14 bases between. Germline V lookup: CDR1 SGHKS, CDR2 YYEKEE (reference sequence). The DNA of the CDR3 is TGTGCCAGCAGCTTCGTCGGGGCAGGGGCCTACGAGCAGTACTTC. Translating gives CASSFVGAGAYEQYF.

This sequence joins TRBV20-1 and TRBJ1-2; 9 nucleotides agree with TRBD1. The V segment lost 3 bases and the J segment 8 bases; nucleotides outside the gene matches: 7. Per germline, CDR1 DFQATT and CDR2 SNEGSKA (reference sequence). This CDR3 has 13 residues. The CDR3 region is CSASTGTGMGYTF. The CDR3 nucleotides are TGCAGTGCTAGTACCGGGACAGGGATGGGCTACACCTTC.

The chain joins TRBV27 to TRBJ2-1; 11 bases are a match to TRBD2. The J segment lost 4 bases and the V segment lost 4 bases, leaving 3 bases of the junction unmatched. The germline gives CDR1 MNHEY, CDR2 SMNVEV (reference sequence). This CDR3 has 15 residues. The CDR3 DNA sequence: TGTGCCAGCAGTTGGACTAGCGGGCCTTACAATGAGCAGTTCTTC. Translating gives CASSWTSGPYNEQFF.

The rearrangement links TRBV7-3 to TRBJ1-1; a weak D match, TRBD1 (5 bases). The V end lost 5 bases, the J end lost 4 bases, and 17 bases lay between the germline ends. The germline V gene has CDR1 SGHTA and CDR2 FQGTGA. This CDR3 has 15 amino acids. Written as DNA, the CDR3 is TGTGCCAGCAGCCCACATGCAGGGCGAAGCACTGAAGCTTTCTTT. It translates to CASSPHAGRSTEAFF.

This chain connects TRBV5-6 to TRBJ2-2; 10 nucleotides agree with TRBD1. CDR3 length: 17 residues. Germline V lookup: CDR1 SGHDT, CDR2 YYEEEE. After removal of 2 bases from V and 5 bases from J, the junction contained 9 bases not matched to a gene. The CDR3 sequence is CASSFGTGTGVTGELFF. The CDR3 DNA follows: TGTGCCAGCAGCTTTGGAACCGGGACAGGGGTTACCGGGGAGCTGTTTTTT.

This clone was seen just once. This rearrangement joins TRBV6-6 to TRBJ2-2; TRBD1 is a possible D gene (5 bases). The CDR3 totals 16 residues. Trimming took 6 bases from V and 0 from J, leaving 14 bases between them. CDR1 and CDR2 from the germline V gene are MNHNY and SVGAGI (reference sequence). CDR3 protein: CASSTTGRPNTGELFF. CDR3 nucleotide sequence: TGTGCCAGCAGCACTACAGGACGACCGAACACCGGGGAGCTGTTTTTT.

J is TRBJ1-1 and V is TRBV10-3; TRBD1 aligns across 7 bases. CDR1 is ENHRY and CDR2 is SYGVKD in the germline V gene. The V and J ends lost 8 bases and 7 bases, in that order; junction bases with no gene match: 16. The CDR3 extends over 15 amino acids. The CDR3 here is CAIRIAGTAQDEAFF. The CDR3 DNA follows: TGTGCCATCCGTATCGCGGGGACAGCCCAAGATGAAGCTTTCTTT.

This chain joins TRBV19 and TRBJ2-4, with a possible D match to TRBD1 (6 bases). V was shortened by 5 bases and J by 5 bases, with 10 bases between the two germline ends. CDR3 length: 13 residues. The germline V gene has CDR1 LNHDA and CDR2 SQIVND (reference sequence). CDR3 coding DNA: TGTGCCAGTAGTCCGGACAGACAAAACATTCAGTACTTC. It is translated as CASSPDRQNIQYF.

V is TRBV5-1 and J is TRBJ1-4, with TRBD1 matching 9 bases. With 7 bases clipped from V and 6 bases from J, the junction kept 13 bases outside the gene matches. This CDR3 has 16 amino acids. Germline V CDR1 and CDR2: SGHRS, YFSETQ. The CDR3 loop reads CASAAARGQGYEKLFF. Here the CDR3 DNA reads TGCGCCAGCGCCGCCGCAAGGGGACAGGGTTATGAAAAACTGTTTTTT.

In DNA, the CDR3 is TGTGCCAGCAGCCAAGGACGAGCTGGGGGTTCGGGGGCCCAGTACTTC. Its translation is CASSQGRAGGSGAQYF. This chain joins TRBV3-1 (or the pseudogene TRBV3-2) and TRBJ2-5; the D gene is possibly TRBD2 (6 bases). Trimming pared 1 base from V and 9 bases from J, leaving 21 bases between. CDR3 size: 16 residues. CDR1 is LGHDT and CDR2 is YNNKEL in the germline V gene (reference sequence).

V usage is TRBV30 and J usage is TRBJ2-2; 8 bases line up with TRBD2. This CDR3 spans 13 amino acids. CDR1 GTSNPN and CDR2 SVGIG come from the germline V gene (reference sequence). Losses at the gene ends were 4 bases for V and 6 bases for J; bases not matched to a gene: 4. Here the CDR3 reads CAWTGTSAGELFF. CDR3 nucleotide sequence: TGTGCCTGGACTGGGACTAGTGCCGGGGAGCTGTTTTTT.

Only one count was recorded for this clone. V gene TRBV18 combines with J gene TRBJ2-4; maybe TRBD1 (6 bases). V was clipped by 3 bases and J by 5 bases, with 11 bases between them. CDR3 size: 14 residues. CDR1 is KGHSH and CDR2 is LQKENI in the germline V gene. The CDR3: CASSPTGSQNIQYF. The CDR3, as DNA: TGTGCCAGCTCACCTACAGGGAGCCAAAACATTCAGTACTTC.

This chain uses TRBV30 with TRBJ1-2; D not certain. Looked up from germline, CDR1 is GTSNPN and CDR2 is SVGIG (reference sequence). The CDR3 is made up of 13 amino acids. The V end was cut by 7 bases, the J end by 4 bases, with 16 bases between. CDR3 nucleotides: TGTGCCTCCGCGACACCCCTTGTCTATGGCTACACCTTC. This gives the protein CASATPLVYGYTF.

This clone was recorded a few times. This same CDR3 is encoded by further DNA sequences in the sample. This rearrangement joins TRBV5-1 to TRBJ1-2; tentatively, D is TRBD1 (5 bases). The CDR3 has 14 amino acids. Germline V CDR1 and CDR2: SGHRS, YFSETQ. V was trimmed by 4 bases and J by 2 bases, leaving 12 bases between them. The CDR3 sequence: CASSPSGGNYGYTF. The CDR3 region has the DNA TGCGCCAGCAGCCCCTCCGGGGGGAACTATGGCTACACCTTC.

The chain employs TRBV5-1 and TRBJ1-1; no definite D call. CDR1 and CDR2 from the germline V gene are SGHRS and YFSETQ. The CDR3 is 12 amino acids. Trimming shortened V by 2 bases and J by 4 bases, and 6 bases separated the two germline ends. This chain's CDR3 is CASSFSGTEAFF. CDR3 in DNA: TGCGCCAGCAGCTTCTCAGGCACTGAAGCTTTCTTT. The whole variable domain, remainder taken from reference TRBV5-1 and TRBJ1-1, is KAGVTQTPRYLIKTRGQQVTLSCSPISGHRSVSWYQQTPGQGLQFLFEYFSETQRNKGNFPGRFSGRQFSNSRSEMNVSTLELGDSALYLCASSFSGTEAFFGQGTRLTVV.

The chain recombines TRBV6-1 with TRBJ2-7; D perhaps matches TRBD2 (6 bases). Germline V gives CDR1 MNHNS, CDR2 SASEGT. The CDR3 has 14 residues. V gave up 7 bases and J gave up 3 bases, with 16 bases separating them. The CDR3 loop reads CASTDGGAVYEQYF. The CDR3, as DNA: TGTGCCAGCACCGACGGAGGGGCAGTCTACGAGCAGTACTTC.

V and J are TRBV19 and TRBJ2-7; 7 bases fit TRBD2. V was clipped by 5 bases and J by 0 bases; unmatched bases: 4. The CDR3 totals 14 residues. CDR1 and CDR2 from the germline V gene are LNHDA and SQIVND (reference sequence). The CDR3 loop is CASSLTSASYEQYF. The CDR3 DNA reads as TGTGCCAGTAGTCTCACTAGCGCCTCCTACGAGCAGTACTTC.

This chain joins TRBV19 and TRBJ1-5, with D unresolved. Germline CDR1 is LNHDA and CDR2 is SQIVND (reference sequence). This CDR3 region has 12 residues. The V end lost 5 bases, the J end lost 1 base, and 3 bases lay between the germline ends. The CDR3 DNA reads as TGTGCCAGTAGTCGGAGCAATCAGCCCCAGCATTTT. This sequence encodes CASSRSNQPQHF.

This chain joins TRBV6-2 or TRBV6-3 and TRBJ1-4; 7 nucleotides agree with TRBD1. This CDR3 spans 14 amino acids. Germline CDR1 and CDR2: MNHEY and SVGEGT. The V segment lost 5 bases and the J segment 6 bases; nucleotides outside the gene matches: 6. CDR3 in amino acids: CASSGQVRDEKLFF. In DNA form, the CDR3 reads TGTGCCAGCAGTGGACAGGTTCGTGATGAAAAACTGTTTTTT.

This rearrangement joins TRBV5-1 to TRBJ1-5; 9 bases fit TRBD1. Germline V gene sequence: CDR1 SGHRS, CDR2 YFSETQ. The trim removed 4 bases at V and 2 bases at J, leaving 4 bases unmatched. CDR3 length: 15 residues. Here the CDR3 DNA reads TGCGCCAGCAGCCCGACAGGGGGAGGCAATCAGCCCCAGCATTTT. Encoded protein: CASSPTGGGNQPQHF. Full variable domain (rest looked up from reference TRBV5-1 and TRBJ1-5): KAGVTQTPRYLIKTRGQQVTLSCSPISGHRSVSWYQQTPGQGLQFLFEYFSETQRNKGNFPGRFSGRQFSNSRSEMNVSTLELGDSALYLCASSPTGGGNQPQHFGDGTRLSIL.

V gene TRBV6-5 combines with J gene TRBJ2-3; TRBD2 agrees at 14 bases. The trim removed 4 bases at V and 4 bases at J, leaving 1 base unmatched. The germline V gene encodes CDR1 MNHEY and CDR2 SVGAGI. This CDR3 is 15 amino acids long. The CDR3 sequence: CASSLTSGRADTQYF. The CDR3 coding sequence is TGTGCCAGCAGTTTGACTAGCGGGAGGGCAGATACGCAGTATTTT.